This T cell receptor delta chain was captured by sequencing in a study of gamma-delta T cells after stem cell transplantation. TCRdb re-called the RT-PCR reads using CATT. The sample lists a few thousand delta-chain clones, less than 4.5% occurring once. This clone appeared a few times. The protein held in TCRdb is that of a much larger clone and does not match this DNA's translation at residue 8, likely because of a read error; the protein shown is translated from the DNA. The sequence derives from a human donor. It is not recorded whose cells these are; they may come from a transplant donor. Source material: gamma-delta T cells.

The CDR3 DNA is TGTGCCTGTGACAAACTGGGGGGCCCGTACACCGATAAACTCATCTTT. Protein sequence: CACDKLGGPYTDKLIF. The chain carries TRDV2 and TRDJ1; 8 bases are shared with TRDD3. The germline V gene encodes CDR1 GEAIGNYY and CDR2 EKD. The CDR3 contains 16 residues. V shed 2 bases and J 0 bases; nucleotides not matched to a gene: 7.